One and the same sample provided the 15 T cell receptor beta chains below, sequenced in a study of shared clonotypes between healthy human individuals. Sequencing used immunoSEQ multiplex PCR; TCRdb keeps in-frame clones, though not all of them. Counted here are around 550,000 clones, roughly 95% occurring once; the ten biggest clones make up approximately 0.06%. The specimen was naive CD4+ T cells sorted from blood. Subset denoted: CD45RA+ positively selected. The receptors were sampled from a woman between 25 and 40 years old in good health.

The V and J genes are TRBV6-6 and TRBJ2-1; 7 bases fit TRBD2. Germline lookup yields CDR1 MNHNY and CDR2 SVGAGI (reference sequence). The CDR3 runs to 14 residues. V trimming: 6 bases; J trimming: 10 bases; junction bases outside the gene matches: 12. The CDR3 is CASSPKTSVGEQFF. In nucleotides, the CDR3 is TGTGCCAGCAGCCCGAAAACTAGCGTGGGCGAGCAGTTCTTC.

The chain combines TRBV4-2 with TRBJ1-1; tentative D call: TRBD1 (5 bases). Trimming cost V 5 bases and J 0 bases, with 16 bases left between them. The V gene's germline CDR1 is LGHNA and CDR2 YNFKEQ. The CDR3 is 16 residues long. As DNA, the CDR3 is TGTGCCAGCAGCACGGCGGGGGTGATGGTGAACACTGAAGCTTTCTTT. It specifies CASSTAGVMVNTEAFF.

The chain joins TRBV19 to TRBJ1-4, with TRBD1 as a possible D gene (5 bases). Germline V gives CDR1 LNHDA, CDR2 SQIVND (reference sequence). V shed 5 bases and J shed 6 bases, with 13 bases lying between them. This CDR3 contains 14 residues. The CDR3 nucleotides read TGTGCCAGTAGTGGCGGGGACTTCTATGAAAAACTGTTTTTT. Its protein product is CASSGGDFYEKLFF. The full variable domain, with the rest looked up from reference TRBV19 and TRBJ1-4, is DGGITQSPKYLFRKEGQNVTLSCEQNLNHDAMYWYRQDPGQGLRLIYYSQIVNDFQKGDIAEGYSVSREKKESFPLTVTSAQKNPTAFYLCASSGGDFYEKLFFGSGTQLSVL.

The chain links TRBV6-6 to TRBJ1-5; a possible D gene is TRBD1 (6 bases). CDR3 length: 13 residues. V was cut by 6 bases and J by 4 bases, with 10 bases left in between. Germline values: CDR1 MNHNY, CDR2 SVGAGI (reference sequence). CDR3 nucleotides: TGTGCCAGCAGACAGGGATCTAATCAGCCCCAGCATTTT. It translates to CASRQGSNQPQHF.

V is TRBV5-4 and J is TRBJ2-7, with D perhaps TRBD2 (5 bases). Germline CDR1 and CDR2: SGHNT and YYREEE (reference sequence). The CDR3 spans 12 residues. Trimming left V 2 bases short and J 6 bases short, with 9 bases between. The DNA of the CDR3 is TGTGCCAGCAGCTTCCTCGAGGGCGAGCAGTACTTC. Amino acids: CASSFLEGEQYF.

This rearrangement joins TRBV4-1 to TRBJ1-5, with TRBD1 as a possible D gene (5 bases). The germline V gene has CDR1 MGHRA and CDR2 YSYEKL. This CDR3 contains 15 residues. Trimming took 0 bases from V and 5 from J, leaving 11 bases between them. In DNA form, the CDR3 reads TGCGCCAGCAGCCAAGAGAGTCAGGGTTATCAGCCCCAGCATTTT. This gives the protein CASSQESQGYQPQHF.

The J gene is TRBJ2-1, the V gene TRBV7-9; no clear D gene. CDR1 is SEHNR, CDR2 FQNEAQ, per germline (reference sequence). CDR3 length: 13 amino acids. Trimming cost V 2 bases and J 6 bases, with 8 bases left between them. The CDR3 is CASSLSSFNEQFF. The CDR3 coding sequence is TGTGCCAGCAGCTTAAGCAGTTTCAATGAGCAGTTCTTC.

V usage is TRBV9 and J usage is TRBJ1-6; 9 positions match TRBD1. This CDR3 comprises 17 residues. Trimming removed 0 bases from V and 8 bases from J; junction bases left unmatched: 9. Germline V gives CDR1 SGDLS, CDR2 YYNGEE. CDR3 nucleotides: TGTGCCAGCAGCGTAGAGGGCGTACGGACAGGGGATTCACCCCTCCACTTT. It is translated as CASSVEGVRTGDSPLHF.

This sequence joins TRBV2 and TRBJ2-5, with 10 positions matching TRBD2. The J call is in doubt because the DNA end fits TRBJ2-7 better. CDR1 and CDR2 from the germline V gene are SNHLY and FYNNEI. This CDR3 is built from 15 residues. This chain's CDR3 is CASSRTSGDIYEQYF. The CDR3 region has the DNA TGTGCCAGCTCCCGGACTAGCGGAGATATCTACGAGCAGTACTTC.

The chain carries TRBV7-2 and TRBJ2-2, with TRBD1 matching 7 bases. CDR1 and CDR2 from the germline V gene are SGHTA and FQGNSA. This CDR3 is built from 15 residues. With V trimmed by 5 bases and J by 1 base, 4 bases remained unmatched. In nucleotides, the CDR3 is TGTGCCAGCAGCCACAGGGACAGGAACACCGGGGAGCTGTTTTTT. It encodes CASSHRDRNTGELFF.

This clone was detected once. The chain carries TRBV27 and TRBJ1-4; D may be TRBD1 (5 bases). The germline gives CDR1 MNHEY, CDR2 SMNVEV (reference sequence). Between the trimmed V and J ends, which lost 6 bases and 8 bases, there was a span of 16 bases. The CDR3 covers 14 residues. The CDR3 nucleotides read TGTGCCAGCAGCTCCGGGACGGCAGACGAAAAACTGTTTTTT. Amino acid sequence: CASSSGTADEKLFF.

CDR3 loop: CASSQEMKAGRAEQYF. In DNA, the CDR3 is TGTGCCAGCAGCCAAGAGATGAAAGCGGGAAGGGCCGAGCAGTACTTC. J is TRBJ2-7 and V is TRBV4-2; 7 bases line up with TRBD2. Germline V gives CDR1 LGHNA, CDR2 YNFKEQ. J lost 6 bases, V lost 0 bases, and 11 bases had no gene match. This CDR3 is 16 amino acids long.

This clone was counted once. This chain joins TRBV6-5 and TRBJ1-3; no clear D. This CDR3 comprises 14 residues. V was clipped by 8 bases and J by 0 bases, with 11 bases between them. Per germline, CDR1 MNHEY and CDR2 SVGAGI. The chain's CDR3 is CASRWRDSGNTIYF. CDR3 bases: TGTGCCAGCCGGTGGAGGGACTCTGGAAACACCATATATTTT.

V gene TRBV28 combines with J gene TRBJ1-5; D is unclear. The CDR3 sequence is 13 residues long. Germline V lookup: CDR1 MDHEN, CDR2 SYDVKM. The ends were cut back, 4 bases at V and 6 bases at J, with 10 bases in the middle. The CDR3 coding sequence is TGTGCCAGCAGTTACCTACACCCTCAGCCCCAGCATTTT. It encodes CASSYLHPQPQHF.

This chain links TRBV28 with TRBJ1-2; D call uncertain. From germline, CDR1 is MDHEN and CDR2 SYDVKM. There are 12 residues in the CDR3. V lost 4 bases and J 6 bases, leaving 9 bases between the germline ends. The CDR3 region has the DNA TGTGCCAGCAGTTCAAGGACGGATGGCTACACCTTC. It translates to CASSSRTDGYTF.